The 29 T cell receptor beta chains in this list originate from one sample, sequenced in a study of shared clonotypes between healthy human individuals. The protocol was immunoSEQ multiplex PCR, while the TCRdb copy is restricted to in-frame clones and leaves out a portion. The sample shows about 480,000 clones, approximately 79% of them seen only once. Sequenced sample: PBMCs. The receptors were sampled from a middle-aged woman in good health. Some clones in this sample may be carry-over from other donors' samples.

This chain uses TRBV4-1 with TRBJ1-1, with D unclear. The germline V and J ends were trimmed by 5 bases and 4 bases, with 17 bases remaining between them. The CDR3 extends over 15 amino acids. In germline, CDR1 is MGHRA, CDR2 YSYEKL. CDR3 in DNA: TGCGCCAGCAGCGCAAACCTGGCCTATTCCACTGAAGCTTTCTTT. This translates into CASSANLAYSTEAFF.

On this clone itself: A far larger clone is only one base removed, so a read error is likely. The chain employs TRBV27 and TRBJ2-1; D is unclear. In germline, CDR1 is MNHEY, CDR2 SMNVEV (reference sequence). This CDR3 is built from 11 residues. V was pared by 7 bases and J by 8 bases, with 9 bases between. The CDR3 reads CASNSLDEQFF. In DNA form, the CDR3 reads TGTGCCAGCAACAGTCTTGATGAGCAGTTCTTC.

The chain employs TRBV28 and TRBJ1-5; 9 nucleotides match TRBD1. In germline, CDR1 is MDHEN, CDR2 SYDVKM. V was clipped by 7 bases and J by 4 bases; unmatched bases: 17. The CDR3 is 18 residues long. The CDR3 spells CASTSLRDRVLGNQPQHF. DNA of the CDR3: TGTGCCAGCACTTCACTCCGGGACAGGGTGTTGGGGAATCAGCCCCAGCATTTT.

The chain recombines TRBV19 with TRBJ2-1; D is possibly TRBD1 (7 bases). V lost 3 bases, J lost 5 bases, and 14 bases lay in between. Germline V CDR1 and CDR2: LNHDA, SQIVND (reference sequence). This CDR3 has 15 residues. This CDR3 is CASSIGGTVNNEQFF. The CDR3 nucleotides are TGTGCCAGTAGTATTGGAGGGACAGTTAACAATGAGCAGTTCTTC. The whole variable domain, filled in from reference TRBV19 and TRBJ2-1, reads DGGITQSPKYLFRKEGQNVTLSCEQNLNHDAMYWYRQDPGQGLRLIYYSQIVNDFQKGDIAEGYSVSREKKESFPLTVTSAQKNPTAFYLCASSIGGTVNNEQFFGPGTRLTVL.

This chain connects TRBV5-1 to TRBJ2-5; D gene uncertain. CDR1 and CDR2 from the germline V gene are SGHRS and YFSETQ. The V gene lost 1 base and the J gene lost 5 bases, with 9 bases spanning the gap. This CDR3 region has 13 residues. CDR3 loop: CASSLFNRETQYF. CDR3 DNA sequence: TGCGCCAGCAGCTTGTTTAATCGTGAGACCCAGTACTTC.

CDR3 in DNA: TGTGCCAGCTCACCCGGACAGGGGGCCTATGGCTACACCTTC. As protein: CASSPGQGAYGYTF. V usage is TRBV18 and J usage is TRBJ1-2, with 11 bases aligning to TRBD1. The CDR3 totals 14 residues. In germline, CDR1 is KGHSH, CDR2 LQKENI. V shed 3 bases, J shed 4 bases, and the junction held 1 base outside the gene matches.

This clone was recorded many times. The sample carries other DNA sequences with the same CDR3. The CDR3 spells CASSPRQGSETQYF. In DNA, the CDR3 is TGTGCCAGCAGCCCCCGACAGGGGTCAGAGACCCAGTACTTC. V gene TRBV7-2 combines with J gene TRBJ2-5; 8 positions match TRBD1. Germline V CDR1 and CDR2: SGHTA, FQGNSA. J was trimmed by 4 bases and V by 5 bases; bases with no gene match: 6. The CDR3 contains 14 residues.

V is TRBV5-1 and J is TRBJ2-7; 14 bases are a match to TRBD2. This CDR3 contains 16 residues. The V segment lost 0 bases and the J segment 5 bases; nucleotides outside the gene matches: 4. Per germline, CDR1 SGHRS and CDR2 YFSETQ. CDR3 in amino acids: CASSLEGLAGVNEQYF. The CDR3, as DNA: TGCGCCAGCAGCTTGGAGGGACTAGCGGGAGTTAACGAGCAGTACTTC.

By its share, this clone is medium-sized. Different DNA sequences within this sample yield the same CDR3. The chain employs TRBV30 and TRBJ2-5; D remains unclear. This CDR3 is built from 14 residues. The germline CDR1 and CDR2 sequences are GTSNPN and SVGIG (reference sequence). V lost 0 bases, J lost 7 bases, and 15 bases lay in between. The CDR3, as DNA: TGTGCCTGGAGTGTAATCGGCAACCTTGGGACCCAGTACTTC. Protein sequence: CAWSVIGNLGTQYF.

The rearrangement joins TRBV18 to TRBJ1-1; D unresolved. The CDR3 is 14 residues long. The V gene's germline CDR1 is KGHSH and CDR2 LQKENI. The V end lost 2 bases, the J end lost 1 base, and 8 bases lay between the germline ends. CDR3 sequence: CASSPTRENTEAFF. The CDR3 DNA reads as TGTGCCAGCTCACCAACTCGGGAGAACACTGAAGCTTTCTTT.

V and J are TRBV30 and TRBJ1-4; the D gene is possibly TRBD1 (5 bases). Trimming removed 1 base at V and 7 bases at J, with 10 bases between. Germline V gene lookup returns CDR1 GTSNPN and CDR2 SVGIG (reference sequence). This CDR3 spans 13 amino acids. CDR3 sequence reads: CAWSAGTVEKLFF. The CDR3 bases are TGTGCCTGGAGTGCGGGGACCGTTGAAAAACTGTTTTTT. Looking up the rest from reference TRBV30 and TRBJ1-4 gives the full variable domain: SQTIHQWPATLVQPVGSPLSLECTVEGTSNPNLYWYRQAAGRGLQLLFYSVGIGQISSEVPQNLSASRPQDRQFILSSKKLLLSDSGFYLCAWSAGTVEKLFFGSGTQLSVL.

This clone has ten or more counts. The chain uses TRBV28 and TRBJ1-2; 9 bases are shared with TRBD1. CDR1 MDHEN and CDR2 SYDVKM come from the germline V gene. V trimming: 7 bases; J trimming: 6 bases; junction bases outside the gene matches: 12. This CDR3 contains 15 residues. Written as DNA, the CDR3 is TGTGCCAGCACCACCTATGGACAGGGGAGGCATGGCTACACCTTC. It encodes CASTTYGQGRHGYTF.

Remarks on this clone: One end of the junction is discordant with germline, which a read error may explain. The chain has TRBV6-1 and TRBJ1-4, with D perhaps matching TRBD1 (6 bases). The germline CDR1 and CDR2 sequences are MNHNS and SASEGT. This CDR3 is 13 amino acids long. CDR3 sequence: CASSIEGGRGMNF. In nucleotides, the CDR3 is TGTGCCAGCAGTATAGAAGGCGGGAGGGGGATGAATTTT.

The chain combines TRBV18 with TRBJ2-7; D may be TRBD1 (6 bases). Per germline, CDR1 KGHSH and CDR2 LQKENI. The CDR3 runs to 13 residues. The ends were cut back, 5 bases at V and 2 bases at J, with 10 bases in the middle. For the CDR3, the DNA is TGTGCCAGCTCAACAGGGTATGCCTACGAGCAGTACTTC. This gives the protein CASSTGYAYEQYF.

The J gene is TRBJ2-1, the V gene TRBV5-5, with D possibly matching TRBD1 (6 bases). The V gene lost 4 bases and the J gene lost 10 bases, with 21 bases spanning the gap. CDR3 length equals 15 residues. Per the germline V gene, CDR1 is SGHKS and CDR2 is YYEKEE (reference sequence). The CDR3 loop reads CASSQETGTPGEQFF. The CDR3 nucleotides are TGTGCCAGCAGCCAAGAGACCGGGACACCTGGGGAGCAGTTCTTC.

The CDR3 nucleotides are TGTGCCAGCAGCCTCGCGGGACAGCAAATTACCTACACCGGGGAGCTGTTTTTT. Translation gives CASSLAGQQITYTGELFF. The rearrangement uses TRBV5-6 and TRBJ2-2, with a tentative D call TRBD1 (7 bases). CDR1 SGHDT and CDR2 YYEEEE come from the germline V gene. The V gene lost 4 bases and the J gene lost 3 bases, with 22 bases spanning the gap. CDR3 length: 18 residues.

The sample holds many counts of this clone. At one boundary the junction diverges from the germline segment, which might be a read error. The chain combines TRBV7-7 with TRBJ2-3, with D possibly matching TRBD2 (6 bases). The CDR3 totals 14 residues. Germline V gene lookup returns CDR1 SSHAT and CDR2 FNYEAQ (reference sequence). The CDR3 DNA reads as TGTGCCAGCAGCTCTGCTACTAGCAAAGATACGCAGTATTTT. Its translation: CASSSATSKDTQYF. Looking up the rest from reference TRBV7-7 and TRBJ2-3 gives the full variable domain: GAGVSQSPRYKVTKRGQDVTLRCDPISSHATLYWYQQALGQGPEFLTYFNYEAQPDKSGLPSDRFSAERPEGSISTLTIQRTEQRDSAMYRCASSSATSKDTQYFGPGTRLTVL.

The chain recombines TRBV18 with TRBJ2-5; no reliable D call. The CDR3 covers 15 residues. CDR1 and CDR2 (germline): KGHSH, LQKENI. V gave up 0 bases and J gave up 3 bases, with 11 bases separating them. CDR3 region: CASSPPVTEKETQYF. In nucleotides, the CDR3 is TGTGCCAGCTCACCACCGGTCACGGAGAAAGAGACCCAGTACTTC.

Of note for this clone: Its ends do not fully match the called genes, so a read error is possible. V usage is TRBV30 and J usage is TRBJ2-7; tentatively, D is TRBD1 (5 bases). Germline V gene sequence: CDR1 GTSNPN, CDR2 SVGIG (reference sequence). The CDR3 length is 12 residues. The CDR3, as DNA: TGTGCCTGGAGTGGCCGAGACAGCCCCGGGTCCTTC. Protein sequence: CAWSGRDSPGSF. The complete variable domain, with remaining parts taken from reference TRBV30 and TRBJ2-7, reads SQTIHQWPATLVQPVGSPLSLECTVEGTSNPNLYWYRQAAGRGLQLLFYSVGIGQISSEVPQNLSASRPQDRQFILSSKKLLLSDSGFYLCAWSGRDSPGSFGPGTRLTVT.

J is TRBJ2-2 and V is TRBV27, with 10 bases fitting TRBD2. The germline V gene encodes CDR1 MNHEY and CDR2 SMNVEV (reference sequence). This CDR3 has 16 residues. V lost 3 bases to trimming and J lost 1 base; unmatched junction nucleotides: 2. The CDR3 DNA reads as TGTGCCAGCAGTTTCCGGACTAGCGGGAACACCGGGGAGCTGTTTTTT. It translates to CASSFRTSGNTGELFF.

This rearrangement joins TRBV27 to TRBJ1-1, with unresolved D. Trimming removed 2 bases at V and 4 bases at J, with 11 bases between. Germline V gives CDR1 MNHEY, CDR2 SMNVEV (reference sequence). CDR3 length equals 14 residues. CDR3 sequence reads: CASSLQGGSTEAFF. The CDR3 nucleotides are TGTGCCAGCAGTTTACAAGGAGGCAGCACTGAAGCTTTCTTT.

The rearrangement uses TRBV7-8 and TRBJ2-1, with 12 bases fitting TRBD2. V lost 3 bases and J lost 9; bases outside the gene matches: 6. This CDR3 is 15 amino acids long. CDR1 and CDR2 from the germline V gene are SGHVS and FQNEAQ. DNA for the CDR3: TGTGCCAGCAGCTTGGCTAGCGGGAGGGCCTCTGAGCAGTTCTTC. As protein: CASSLASGRASEQFF.

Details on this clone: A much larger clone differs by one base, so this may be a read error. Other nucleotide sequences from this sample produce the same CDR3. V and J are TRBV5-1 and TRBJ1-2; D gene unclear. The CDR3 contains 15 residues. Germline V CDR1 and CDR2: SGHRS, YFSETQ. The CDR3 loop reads CASSLDRDTNYGYTF. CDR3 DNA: TGCGCCAGCAGTTTGGACCGAGACACTAACTATGGCTACACCTTC.

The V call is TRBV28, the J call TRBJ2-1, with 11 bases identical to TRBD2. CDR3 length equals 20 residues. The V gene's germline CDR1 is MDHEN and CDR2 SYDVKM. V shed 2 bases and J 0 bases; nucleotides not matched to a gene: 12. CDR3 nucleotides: TGTGCCAGCAGTTTAGGTGGAGTAGCGGGAGGGGGGGTCTCCTACAATGAGCAGTTCTTC. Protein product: CASSLGGVAGGGVSYNEQFF.

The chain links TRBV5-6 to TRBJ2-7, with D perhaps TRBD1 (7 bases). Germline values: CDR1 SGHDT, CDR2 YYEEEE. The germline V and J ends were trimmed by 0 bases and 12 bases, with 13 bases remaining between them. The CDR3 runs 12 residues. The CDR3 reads CASSLARGVPYF. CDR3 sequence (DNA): TGTGCCAGCAGCTTGGCCAGGGGGGTGCCGTACTTC.

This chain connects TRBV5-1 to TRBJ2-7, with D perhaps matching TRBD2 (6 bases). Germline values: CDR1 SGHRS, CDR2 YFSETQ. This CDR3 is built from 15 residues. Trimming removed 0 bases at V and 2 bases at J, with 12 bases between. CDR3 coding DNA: TGCGCCAGCAGCTTGGCCGGAGGGTTTACCTACGAGCAGTACTTC. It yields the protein CASSLAGGFTYEQYF. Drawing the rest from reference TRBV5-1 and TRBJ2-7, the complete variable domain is KAGVTQTPRYLIKTRGQQVTLSCSPISGHRSVSWYQQTPGQGLQFLFEYFSETQRNKGNFPGRFSGRQFSNSRSEMNVSTLELGDSALYLCASSLAGGFTYEQYFGPGTRLTVT.

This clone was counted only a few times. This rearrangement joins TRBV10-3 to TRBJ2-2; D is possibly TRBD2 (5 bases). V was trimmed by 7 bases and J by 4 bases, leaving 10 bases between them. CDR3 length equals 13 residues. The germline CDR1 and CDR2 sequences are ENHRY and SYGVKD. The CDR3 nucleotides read TGTGCCATCACAAACGAGGGCACCGGGGAGCTGTTTTTT. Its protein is CAITNEGTGELFF.

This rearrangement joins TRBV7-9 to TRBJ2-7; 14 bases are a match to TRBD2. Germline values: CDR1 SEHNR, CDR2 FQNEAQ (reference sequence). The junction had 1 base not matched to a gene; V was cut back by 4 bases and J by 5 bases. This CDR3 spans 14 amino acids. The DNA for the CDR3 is TGTGCCAGCAGCTGGACTAGCGGGAGGCACGAGCAGTACTTC. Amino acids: CASSWTSGRHEQYF.

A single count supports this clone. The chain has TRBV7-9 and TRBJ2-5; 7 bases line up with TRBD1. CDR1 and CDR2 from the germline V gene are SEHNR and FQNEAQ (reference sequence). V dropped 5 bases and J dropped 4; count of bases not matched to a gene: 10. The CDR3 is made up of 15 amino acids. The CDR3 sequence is CASSKTDRTGETQYF. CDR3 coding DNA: TGTGCCAGCAGCAAAACCGACAGGACAGGAGAGACCCAGTACTTC. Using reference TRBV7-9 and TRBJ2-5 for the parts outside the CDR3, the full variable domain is DTGVSQNPRHKITKRGQNVTFRCDPISEHNRLYWYRQTLGQGPEFLTYFQNEAQLEKSRLLSDRFSAERPKGSFSTLEIQRTEQGDSAMYLCASSKTDRTGETQYFGPGTRLLVL.